These 11 T cell receptor beta chains were sequenced from one sample in a study of glioma-infiltrating T cells. TCR alpha and beta CDR3 regions were amplified from RNA using iRepertoire nested multiplex PCR. From the multiplex PCR reads, TCRdb called clonotypes with MiXCR, one entry per CDR3 protein. The sample records 400,000 or so distinct CDR3 sequences, around 38% being singletons. The sequencing sample was made of glioma tissue, nonneoplastic brain tissue, or PBMCs (not recorded which). These TCRs come from a human donor with low-grade glioma or glioblastoma, undergoing nonglioma brain surgery, or in good health (not recorded which).

There are a few counts of this clonotype. This chain uses TRBV20-1 with TRBJ2-2; D is uncertain. CDR3 length: 13 amino acids. Trimming stripped 3 bases from V and 4 bases from J, with 9 bases between. Germline V gene lookup returns CDR1 DFQATT and CDR2 SNEGSKA (reference sequence). CDR3 loop: CSASSHPTGELFF. The CDR3 nucleotides read TGCAGTGCTAGTAGCCATCCCACCGGGGAGCTGTTTTTT.

As concerns this clonotype: This may arise from a read error, as a much more abundant clone is one base away. The chain couples TRBV27 to TRBJ2-7; TRBD1 aligns across 11 bases. Germline loops: CDR1 MNHEY, CDR2 SMNVEV (reference sequence). The J segment lost 3 bases and the V segment lost 5 bases, leaving 9 bases of the junction unmatched. This CDR3 has 16 residues. CDR3 loop: CASSRGQGAILYEQYF. For the CDR3, the DNA is TGTGCCAGCAGTCGAGGACAGGGGGCTATTCTCTACGAGCAGTACTTC.

This clonotype was observed a handful of times. The rearrangement joins TRBV4-2 to TRBJ1-4; the D is unclear. Germline assignment: CDR1 LGHNA and CDR2 YNFKEQ. This CDR3 is 16 amino acids long. V lost 0 bases to trimming and J lost 0 bases, with 8 bases between them. The CDR3 loop reads CASSQDGPPTNEKLFF. CDR3 in DNA: TGTGCCAGCAGCCAAGACGGCCCACCAACTAATGAAAAACTGTTTTTT.

In this sample, this clonotype turned up a few times. V usage is TRBV20-1 and J usage is TRBJ2-7; 13 nucleotides agree with TRBD2. The V and J ends lost 5 bases and 0 bases, in that order; junction bases with no gene match: 4. The length of the CDR3 is 15 residues. CDR1 is DFQATT, CDR2 SNEGSKA, per germline (reference sequence). CDR3: CSAGTSGALSYEQYF. The CDR3 coding sequence is TGCAGTGCTGGGACTAGCGGGGCCCTCTCCTACGAGCAGTACTTC.

To note about this clonotype: Compared with germline, one end of the junction differs, possibly owing to a read error. The chain uses TRBV27 and TRBJ1-1, with 7 nucleotides matching TRBD1. The germline gives CDR1 MNHEY, CDR2 SMNVEV (reference sequence). This CDR3 has 16 amino acids. CDR3 in DNA: TGTGCCAGCACCAAAGAACCTGCAGGGGGATACACTGAAGCTTCCTTT. Amino acid sequence: CASTKEPAGGYTEASF.

The V call is TRBV12-3 or TRBV12-4, the J call TRBJ2-3; the D gene is possibly TRBD1 (5 bases). V lost 3 bases, J lost 8 bases, and 15 bases lay in between. This CDR3 is 14 amino acids long. This chain's CDR3 is CASSLRQGAGTQYF. CDR3 DNA: TGTGCCAGCAGTTTGAGGCAGGGCGCCGGTACGCAGTATTTT.

This chain links TRBV25-1 with TRBJ1-2; TRBD1 might be the D (5 bases). Per the germline V gene, CDR1 is MGHDK and CDR2 is SYGVNS. Trimming took 5 bases from V and 4 from J, leaving 11 bases between them. The CDR3 sequence is 13 residues long. The CDR3 here is CASSIGGGYGYTF. In nucleotides, the CDR3 is TGTGCCAGCAGTATCGGGGGAGGCTATGGCTACACCTTC.

The CDR3 here is CASSSGLARGPGDTQYF. CDR3 DNA sequence: TGTGCCAGCAGCTCCGGACTAGCGAGAGGGCCGGGTGATACGCAGTATTTT. The V gene is TRBV7-9, the J gene TRBJ2-3; TRBD2 matches at 9 bases. The CDR3 sequence is 17 residues long. V lost 4 bases to trimming and J lost 6 bases; unmatched junction nucleotides: 14. Germline CDR1 reads SEHNR; CDR2 reads FQNEAQ (reference sequence).

J is TRBJ2-1 and V is TRBV4-2; a possible D gene is TRBD2 (5 bases). Trimming took 2 bases from V and 5 from J, leaving 13 bases between them. This CDR3 region has 15 residues. Looked up from germline, CDR1 is LGHNA and CDR2 is YNFKEQ. The CDR3 here is CASSQQEGGHNEQFF. CDR3 nucleotide sequence: TGTGCCAGCAGCCAACAAGAGGGTGGACACAATGAGCAGTTCTTC.

The J gene is TRBJ1-3, the V gene TRBV6-2 or TRBV6-3; TRBD1 matches at 9 bases. V dropped 5 bases and J dropped 2; count of bases not matched to a gene: 4. The CDR3 has 15 amino acids. Germline assignment: CDR1 MNHEY and CDR2 SVGEGT. As DNA, the CDR3 is TGTGCCAGCAGTCGACAGGGGGGGGCTGGAAACACCATATATTTT. It yields the protein CASSRQGGAGNTIYF.

V and J are TRBV6-1 and TRBJ2-7; D unresolved. Looked up from germline, CDR1 is MNHNS and CDR2 is SASEGT. The CDR3 covers 12 residues. V was shortened by 2 bases and J by 5 bases, with 7 bases between the two germline ends. This chain's CDR3 is CASSETADEQYF. CDR3 nucleotides: TGTGCCAGCAGTGAAACGGCGGACGAGCAGTACTTC.